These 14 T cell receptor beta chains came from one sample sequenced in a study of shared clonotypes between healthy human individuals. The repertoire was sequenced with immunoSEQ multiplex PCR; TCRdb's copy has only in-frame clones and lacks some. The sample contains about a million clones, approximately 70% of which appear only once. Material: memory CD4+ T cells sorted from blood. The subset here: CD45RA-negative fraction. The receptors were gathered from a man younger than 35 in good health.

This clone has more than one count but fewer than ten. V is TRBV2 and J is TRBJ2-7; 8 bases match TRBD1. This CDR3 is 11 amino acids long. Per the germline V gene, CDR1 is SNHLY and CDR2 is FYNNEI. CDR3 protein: CASQTGVGEKV. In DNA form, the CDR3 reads TGTGCCAGTCAGACAGGGGTGGGTGAGAAAGTC.

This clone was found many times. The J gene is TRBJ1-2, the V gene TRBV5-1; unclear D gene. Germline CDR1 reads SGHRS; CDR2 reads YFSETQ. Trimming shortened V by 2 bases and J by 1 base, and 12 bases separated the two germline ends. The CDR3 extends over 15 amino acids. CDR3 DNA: TGCGCCAGCAGCTTATACCCGCACGGTAACTATGGCTACACCTTC. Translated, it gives CASSLYPHGNYGYTF.

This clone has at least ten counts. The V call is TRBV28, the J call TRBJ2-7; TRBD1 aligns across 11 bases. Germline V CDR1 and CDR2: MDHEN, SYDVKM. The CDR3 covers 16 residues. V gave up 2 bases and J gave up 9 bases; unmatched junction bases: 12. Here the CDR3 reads CASSLPTGTGGVGQYF. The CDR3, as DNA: TGTGCCAGCAGTTTACCCACCGGGACAGGGGGTGTTGGGCAGTACTTC.

The CDR3 sequence: CASKTGTGVGPLHF. Here the CDR3 DNA reads TGTGCCAGTAAAACCGGGACAGGGGTAGGACCCCTCCACTTT. The gene calls are TRBV19 and TRBJ1-6, with 10 bases fitting TRBD1. CDR1 and CDR2 (germline): LNHDA, SQIVND (reference sequence). Trimming took 7 bases from V and 12 from J; bases not matched to a gene: 9. The CDR3 length is 14 residues.

CDR3 sequence reads: CASRMGGANIQYF. The CDR3 nucleotides are TGTGCCAGCAGAATGGGAGGGGCAAACATTCAGTACTTC. This rearrangement joins TRBV7-2 to TRBJ2-4; 7 nucleotides match TRBD2. This CDR3 region has 13 residues. Germline V gene data show CDR1 as SGHTA and CDR2 as FQGNSA. J lost 6 bases, V lost 6 bases, and 5 bases had no gene match.

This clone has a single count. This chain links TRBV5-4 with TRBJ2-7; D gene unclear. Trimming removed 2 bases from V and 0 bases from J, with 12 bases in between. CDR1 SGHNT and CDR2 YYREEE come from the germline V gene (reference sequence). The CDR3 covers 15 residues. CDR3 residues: CASSLGGLSSYEQYF. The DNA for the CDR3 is TGTGCCAGCAGCTTAGGTGGGCTTAGCTCCTACGAGCAGTACTTC.

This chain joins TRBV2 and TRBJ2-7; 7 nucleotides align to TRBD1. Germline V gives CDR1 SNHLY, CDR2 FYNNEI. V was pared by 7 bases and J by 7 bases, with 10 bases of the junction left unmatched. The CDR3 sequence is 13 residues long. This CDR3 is CASTRDSSIEQYF. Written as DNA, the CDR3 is TGTGCCAGCACCCGGGACAGCTCTATAGAGCAGTACTTC. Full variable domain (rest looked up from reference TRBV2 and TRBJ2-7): EPEVTQTPSHQVTQMGQEVILRCVPISNHLYFYWYRQILGQKVEFLVSFYNNEISEKSEIFDDQFSVERPDGSNFTLKIRSTKLEDSAMYFCASTRDSSIEQYFGPGTRLTVT.

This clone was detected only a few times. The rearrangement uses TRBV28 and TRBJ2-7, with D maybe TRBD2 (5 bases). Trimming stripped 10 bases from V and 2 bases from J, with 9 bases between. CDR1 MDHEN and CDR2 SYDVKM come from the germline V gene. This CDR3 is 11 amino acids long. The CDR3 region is CATRGAYEQYF. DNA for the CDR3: TGTGCCACCCGGGGAGCCTACGAGCAGTACTTC.

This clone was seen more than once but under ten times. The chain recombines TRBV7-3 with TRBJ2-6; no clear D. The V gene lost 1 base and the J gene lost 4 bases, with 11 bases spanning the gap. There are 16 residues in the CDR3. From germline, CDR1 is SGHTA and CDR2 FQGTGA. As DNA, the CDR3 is TGTGCCAGCAGCTTAATGGGGAACTTGGGGGCCAACGTCCTGACTTTC. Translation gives CASSLMGNLGANVLTF.

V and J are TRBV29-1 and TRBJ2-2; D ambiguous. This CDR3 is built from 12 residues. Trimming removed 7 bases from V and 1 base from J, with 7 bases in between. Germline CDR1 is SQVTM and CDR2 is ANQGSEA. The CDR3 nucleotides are TGCAGCGCCTCAGGGAACACCGGGGAGCTGTTTTTT. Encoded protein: CSASGNTGELFF.

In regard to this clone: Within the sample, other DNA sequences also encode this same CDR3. CDR3 DNA sequence: TGTGCCAGCTCACCAGGCCGGGCGCAGAACACTGAAGCTTTCTTT. Translating it yields CASSPGRAQNTEAFF. The J gene is TRBJ1-1, the V gene TRBV18; D ambiguous. The V gene's germline CDR1 is KGHSH and CDR2 LQKENI. CDR3 size: 15 residues. With 2 bases removed from V and 1 base from J, the gap between germline ends came to 11 bases.

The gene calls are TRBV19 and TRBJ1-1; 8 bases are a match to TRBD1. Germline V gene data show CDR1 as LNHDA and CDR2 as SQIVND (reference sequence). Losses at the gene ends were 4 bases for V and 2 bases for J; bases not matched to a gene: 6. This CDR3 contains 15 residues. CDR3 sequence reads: CASSTHGQGNTEAFF. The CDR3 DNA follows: TGTGCCAGTAGTACCCACGGACAGGGCAACACTGAAGCTTTCTTT.

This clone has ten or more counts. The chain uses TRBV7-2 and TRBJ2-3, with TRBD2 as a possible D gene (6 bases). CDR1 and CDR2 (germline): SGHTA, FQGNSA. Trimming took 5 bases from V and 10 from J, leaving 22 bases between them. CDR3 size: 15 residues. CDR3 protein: CASSLQPVGGRAQYF. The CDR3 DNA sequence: TGTGCCAGCAGCCTCCAGCCCGTGGGAGGACGTGCGCAGTATTTT.

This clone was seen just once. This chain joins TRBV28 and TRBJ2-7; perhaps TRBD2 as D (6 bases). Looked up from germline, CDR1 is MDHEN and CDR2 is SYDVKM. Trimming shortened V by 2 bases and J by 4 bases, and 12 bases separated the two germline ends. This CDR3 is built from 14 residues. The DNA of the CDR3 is TGTGCCAGCAGTTTAGGGGGGTCGCGGTACGAGCAGTACTTC. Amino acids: CASSLGGSRYEQYF.